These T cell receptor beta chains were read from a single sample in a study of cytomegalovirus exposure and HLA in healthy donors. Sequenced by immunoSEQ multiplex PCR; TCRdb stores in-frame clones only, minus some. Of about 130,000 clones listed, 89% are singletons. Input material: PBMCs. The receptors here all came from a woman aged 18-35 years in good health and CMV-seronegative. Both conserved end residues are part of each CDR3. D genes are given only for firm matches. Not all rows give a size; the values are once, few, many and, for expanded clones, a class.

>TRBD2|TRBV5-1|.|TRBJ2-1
TGCGCCAGCAGCTGGGGACTAGCGGGAAGCTCCTACAATGAGCAGTTCTTC
CASSWGLAGSSYNEQFF
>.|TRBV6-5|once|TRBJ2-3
TGTGCCAGCAGTGGACACGGTAGCACAGATACGCAGTATTTT
CASSGHGSTDTQYF
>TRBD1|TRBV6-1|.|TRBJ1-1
TGTGCCAGCAGTGAAGCGCCAGGGGGCACTGAAGCTTTCTTT
CASSEAPGGTEAFF
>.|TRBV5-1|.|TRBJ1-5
TGCGCCAGCAGCTTGGTGGGGGGGAATCAGCCCCAGCATTTT
CASSLVGGNQPQHF
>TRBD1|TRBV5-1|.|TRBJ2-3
TGCGCCAGCAGCCCCGAAAGCCGTGGGACAGGCACAGATACGCAGTATTTT
CASSPESRGTGTDTQYF
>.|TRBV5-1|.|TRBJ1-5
TGCGCCAGCAGCTTGGAGGCATTCGGGGGTGGTAGCAATCAGCCCCAGCATTTT
CASSLEAFGGGSNQPQHF
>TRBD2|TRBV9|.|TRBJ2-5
TGTGCCAGCAGCGTCGGGACTAGATCGGAGACCCAGTACTTC
CASSVGTRSETQYF
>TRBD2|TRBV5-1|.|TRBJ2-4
TGCGCCAGCAGCCCAGGGACTAGCGGGAAAAACATTCAGTACTTC
CASSPGTSGKNIQYF
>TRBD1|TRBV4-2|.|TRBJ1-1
TGTGCCAGCAGCCAAGTTTCACAGGGGTCCACTGAAGCTTTCTTT
CASSQVSQGSTEAFF
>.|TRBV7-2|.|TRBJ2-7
TGTGCCAGCAGCTTCAGCGGGCTCTACGAGCAGTACTTC
CASSFSGLYEQYF
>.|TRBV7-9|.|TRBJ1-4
TGTGCCAGCAGCTTAAGCAGGGCTGGAAGTGAAAAACTGTTTTTT
CASSLSRAGSEKLFF
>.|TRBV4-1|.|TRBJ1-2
TGCGCCAGCAGCCAAGCGGGGGGAGTAGATGGCTACACCTTC
CASSQAGGVDGYTF
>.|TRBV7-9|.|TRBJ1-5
TGTGCCAGCAGCCCGGTGCAGGGCCAGCCCCAGCATTTT
CASSPVQGQPQHF
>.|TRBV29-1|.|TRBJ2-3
TGCAGCGTTGTGGGAGCAGCCACAGATACGCAGTATTTT
CSVVGAATDTQYF
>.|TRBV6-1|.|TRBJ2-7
TGTGCCAGCAGTGTCCGGGGGAGCTCCTACGAGCAGTACTTC
CASSVRGSSYEQYF
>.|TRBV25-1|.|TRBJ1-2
TGTGCCAGCAGTGATCAGGGAAGTGGCTACACCTTC
CASSDQGSGYTF
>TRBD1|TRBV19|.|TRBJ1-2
TGTGCCATCTACTCCTGGGACAGCGATAACTATGGCTACACCTTC
CAIYSWDSDNYGYTF
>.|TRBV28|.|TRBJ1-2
TGTGCTAGCAGCCCACTCACAGGGACTATTAACTATGGCTACACCTTC
CASSPLTGTINYGYTF
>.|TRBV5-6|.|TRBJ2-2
TGTGCCAGCAGCCCAATGCGATCGACCGGGGAGCTGTTTTTT
CASSPMRSTGELFF
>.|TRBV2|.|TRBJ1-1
TGTGCCAGCACCTCCTCAGTGAACACTGAAGCTTTCTTT
CASTSSVNTEAFF
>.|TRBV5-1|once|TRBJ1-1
TGCGCCAGCAGCCGTCACGAAGCTGACACTGAAGCTTTCTTT
CASSRHEADTEAFF
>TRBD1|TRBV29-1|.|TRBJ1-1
TGCAGCGCGCGACCGGGACAGGGGAGGACTGAAGCTTTCTTT
CSARPGQGRTEAFF
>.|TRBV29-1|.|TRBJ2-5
TGCAGCAAAAAGGGGCAGGAAGAGACCCAGTACTTC
CSKKGQEETQYF
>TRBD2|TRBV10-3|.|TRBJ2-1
TGTGCCATCAAGACGGCGGGGGGTCAATCCTACAATGAGCAGTTCTTC
CAIKTAGGQSYNEQFF
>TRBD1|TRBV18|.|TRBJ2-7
TGTGCCAGCTCACCAATGGCAGGGGGTTTCTCCTACGAGCAGTACTTC
CASSPMAGGFSYEQYF
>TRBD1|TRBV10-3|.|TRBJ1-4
TGTGCCATCAGTGGGACAGGTTATGGAAAACTGTTTTTT
CAISGTGYGKLFF
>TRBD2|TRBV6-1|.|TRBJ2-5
TGTGCCAGCAGTGAACTAGCGGGGGGACCCCAAGAGACCCAGTACTTC
CASSELAGGPQETQYF
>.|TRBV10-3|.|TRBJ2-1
TGTGCCATCAGTGAGTACACGATCAATGAGCAGTTCTTC
CAISEYTINEQFF
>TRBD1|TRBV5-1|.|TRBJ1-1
TGCGCCAGCAGCGACTCCGGGACAGGGGGCGTAGCTTTCTTT
CASSDSGTGGVAFF
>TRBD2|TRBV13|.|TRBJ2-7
TGTGCCAGCAGCTTAGTTAGCGGGGGCGCCTACGAGCAGTACTTC
CASSLVSGGAYEQYF
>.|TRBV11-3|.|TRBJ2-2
TGTGCCAGCAGCCCCCGGACAGCCCCTTCTGGGGAGCTGTTTTTT
CASSPRTAPSGELFF
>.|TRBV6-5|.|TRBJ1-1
TGTGCCAGCAGTTATGGCAGGGGTACTGAAGCTTTCTTT
CASSYGRGTEAFF
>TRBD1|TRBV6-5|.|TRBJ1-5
TGTGCCAGCAGCCGAAGAGGGGGCCGCAATCAGCCCCAGCATTTT
CASSRRGGRNQPQHF
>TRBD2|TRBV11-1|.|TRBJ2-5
TGTGCCAGCAGCTCTAGTAGCGGGCCCGAACAAGAGACCCAGTACTTC
CASSSSSGPEQETQYF
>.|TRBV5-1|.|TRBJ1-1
TGCGCCAGCAGCTCCGAAGGGGGGGCACGCGCTGAAGCTTTCTTT
CASSSEGGARAEAFF
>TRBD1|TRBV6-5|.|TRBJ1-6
TGTGCCAGCAGTCCATCCCCAGGGGGTAATTCACCCCTCCACTTT
CASSPSPGGNSPLHF
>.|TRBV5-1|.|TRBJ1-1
TGCGCCAGCGATTCCGGGGAAATGAACACTGAAGCTTTCTTT
CASDSGEMNTEAFF
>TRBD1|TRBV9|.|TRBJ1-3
TGTGCCAGCAGCGTAGGGTCAGGGGGCCCTGGAAACACCATATATTTT
CASSVGSGGPGNTIYF
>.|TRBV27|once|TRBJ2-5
TGTGCCAGCGGTCGGGAGACCCAGTACTTC
CASGRETQYF
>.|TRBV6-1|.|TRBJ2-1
TGTGCCAGCAGTCAAGGTACAGGGTACTATGAGCAGTTCTTC
CASSQGTGYYEQFF
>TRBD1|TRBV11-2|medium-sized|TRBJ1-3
TGTGCCAGCAGCCCAGGGACAGGAGGAAACACCATATATTTT
CASSPGTGGNTIYF
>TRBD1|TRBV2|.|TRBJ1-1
TGTGCCAGCAGTCGACAGGGTAACACTGAAGCTTTCTTT
CASSRQGNTEAFF
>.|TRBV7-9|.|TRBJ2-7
TGTGCCAGCAGCTTCAGCGACAGGATAGGGTACGAGCAGTACTTC
CASSFSDRIGYEQYF
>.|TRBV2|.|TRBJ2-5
TGTGCCAGCAGTGAAAGAGGAGAGACCCAGTACTTC
CASSERGETQYF
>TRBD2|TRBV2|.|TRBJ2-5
TGTGCCAGCAGTAGGCGACAGCGGGGGCCAGAGACCCAGTACTTC
CASSRRQRGPETQYF
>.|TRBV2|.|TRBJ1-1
TGTGCCAGCAGTGGACCAGCGGGTGAAGCTTTCTTT
CASSGPAGEAFF
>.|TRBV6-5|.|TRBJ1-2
TGTGCCAGCAGTCCCGGGCCCGGAGGGAGCTACACCTTC
CASSPGPGGSYTF
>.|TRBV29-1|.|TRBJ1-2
TGCAGCGTTGGGGGCCCAACATTGAACTATGGCTACACCTTC
CSVGGPTLNYGYTF
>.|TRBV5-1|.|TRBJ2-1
TGCGCCAGCAGCGTAAGAGGGGAGCAGTTCTTC
CASSVRGEQFF
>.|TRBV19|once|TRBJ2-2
TGTGCCAGTACTGACAGGACCGGGGAGCTGTTTTTT
CASTDRTGELFF
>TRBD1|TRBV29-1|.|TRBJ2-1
TGCAGCGTTGAAGTGGGTGCAGGGGGCTACAATGAGCAGTTCTTC
CSVEVGAGGYNEQFF
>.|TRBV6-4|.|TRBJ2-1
TGTGCCAGCAGTGCTCAGGGGGGAGAGCCCTACAATGAGCAGTTCTTC
CASSAQGGEPYNEQFF
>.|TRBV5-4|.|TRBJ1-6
TGTGCCAGCAGCTTCGGGGATTATAATTCACCCCTCCACTTT
CASSFGDYNSPLHF